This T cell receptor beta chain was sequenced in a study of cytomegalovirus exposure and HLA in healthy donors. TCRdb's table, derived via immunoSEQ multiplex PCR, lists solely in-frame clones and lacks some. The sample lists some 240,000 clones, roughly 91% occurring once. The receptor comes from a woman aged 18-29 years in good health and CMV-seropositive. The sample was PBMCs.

DNA for the CDR3: TGTGCCAGCAGCCCGACTAGCGGGAGGGGAGCGGATACGCAGTATTTT. The encoded protein is CASSPTSGRGADTQYF. The J gene is TRBJ2-3, the V gene TRBV7-9; 14 bases line up with TRBD2. CDR1 is SEHNR and CDR2 is FQNEAQ in the germline V gene (reference sequence). The junction had 7 bases not matched to a gene; V was cut back by 5 bases and J by 6 bases. This CDR3 is 16 amino acids long.